The sample holds many counts of the clone carrying this TCR beta chain. The antigen is unknown. Using its own MiXCR run on the 5' RACE reads, TCRdb lists one record per CDR3 protein. The sample lists some 4,800 distinct CDR3 sequences, 5% to 6.5% seen once, with approximately 30% in the top ten. The V gene's germline CDR1 is DFQATT and CDR2 SNEGSKA (reference sequence). With V trimmed by 5 bases and J by 2 bases, 4 bases remained unmatched. This CDR3 spans 14 amino acids. Time point described: sample taken at primary tumor resection. This entry belongs to a study of spatial heterogeneity in lung cancer. In the study overall: Detection consistently yielded more beta chains than alpha chains. Study outcomes and limitations: Mutation counts in tumors were tracked by counts of expanded intratumoral alpha and beta TCRs.

Material: lung tumor tissue, obtained at surgery. The TCR comes from a male donor with early-stage non-small cell lung cancer. V is TRBV20-1 and J is TRBJ2-3; TRBD2 agrees at 10 bases. The CDR3 region has the DNA TGCAGTGCTGAGCGGGGGGGTGACACAGATACGCAGTATTTT. Its protein is CSAERGGDTDTQYF.